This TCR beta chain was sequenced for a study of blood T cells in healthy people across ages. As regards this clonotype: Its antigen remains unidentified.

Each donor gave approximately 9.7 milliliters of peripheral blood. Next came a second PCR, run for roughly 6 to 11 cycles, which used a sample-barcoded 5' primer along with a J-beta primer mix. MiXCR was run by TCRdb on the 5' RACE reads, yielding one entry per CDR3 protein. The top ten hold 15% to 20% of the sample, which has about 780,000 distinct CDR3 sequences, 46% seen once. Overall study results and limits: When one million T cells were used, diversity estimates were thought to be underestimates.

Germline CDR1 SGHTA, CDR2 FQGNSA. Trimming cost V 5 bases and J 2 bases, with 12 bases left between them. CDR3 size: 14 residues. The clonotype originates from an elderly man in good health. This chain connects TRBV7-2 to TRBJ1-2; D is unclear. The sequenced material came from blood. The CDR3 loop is CASSVYQTNYGYTF. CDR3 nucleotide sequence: TGTGCCAGCAGCGTCTATCAGACGAACTATGGCTACACCTTC.